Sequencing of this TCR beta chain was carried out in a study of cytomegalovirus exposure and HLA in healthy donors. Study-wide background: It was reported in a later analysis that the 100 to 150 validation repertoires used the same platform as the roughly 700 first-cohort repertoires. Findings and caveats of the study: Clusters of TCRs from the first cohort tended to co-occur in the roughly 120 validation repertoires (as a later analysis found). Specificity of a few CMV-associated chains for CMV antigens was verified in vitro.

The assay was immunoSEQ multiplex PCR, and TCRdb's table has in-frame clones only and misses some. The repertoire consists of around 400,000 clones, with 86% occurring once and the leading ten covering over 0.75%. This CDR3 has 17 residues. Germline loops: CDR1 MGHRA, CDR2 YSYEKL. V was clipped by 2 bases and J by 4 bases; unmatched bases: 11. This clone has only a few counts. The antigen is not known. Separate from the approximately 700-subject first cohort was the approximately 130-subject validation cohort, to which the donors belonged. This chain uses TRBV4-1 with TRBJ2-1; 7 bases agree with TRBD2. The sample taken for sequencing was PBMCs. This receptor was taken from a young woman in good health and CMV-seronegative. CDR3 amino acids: CASSQFLGRETYNEQFF. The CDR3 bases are TGCGCCAGCAGCCAATTCCTTGGGCGGGAGACATACAATGAGCAGTTCTTC.